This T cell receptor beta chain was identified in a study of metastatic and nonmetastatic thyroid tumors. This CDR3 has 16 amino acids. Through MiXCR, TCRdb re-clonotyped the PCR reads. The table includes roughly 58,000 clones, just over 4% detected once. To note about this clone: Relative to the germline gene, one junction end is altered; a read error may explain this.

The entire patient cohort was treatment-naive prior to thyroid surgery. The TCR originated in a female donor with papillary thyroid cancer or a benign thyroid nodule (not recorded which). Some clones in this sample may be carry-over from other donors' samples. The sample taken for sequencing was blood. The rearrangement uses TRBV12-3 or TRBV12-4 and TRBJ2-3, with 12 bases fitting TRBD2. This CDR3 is CAGSFLAGGQPDTQYF. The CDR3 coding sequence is TGTGCCGGCAGTTTCCTAGCGGGAGGGCAGCCAGATACGCAGTATTTT.